Shown below are 19 T cell receptor beta chains from a single sample sequenced in a study of cytomegalovirus exposure and HLA in healthy donors (dated by TCRdb to the late 2010s). Preparation of the library involved the immunoSEQ multiplex PCR assay. The multiplex PCR relied on a mix of 60 forward primers for TCR Vbeta segments and 13 reverse primers for TCR Jbeta segments. This immuneACCESS table, as held by TCRdb, lists in-frame sequences with V and J called but not all clones. Of the missing ones, under half trace to an unresolved V gene in checked studies; the others have no known cause. The sample table shows under 110,000 clones, and about four fifths are seen once. Approximately 2% of the sample is held by the ten biggest clonotypes. Sequencing input: PBMCs. These receptors all come from a middle-aged woman in good health and CMV-seronegative.

A remark on this clone: A read error is likely, as this CDR3 ends without the conserved phenylalanine or tryptophan. The chain recombines TRBV27 with TRBJ2-7; a possible D gene is TRBD1 (7 bases). This CDR3 is 15 amino acids long. Trimming removed 4 bases at V and 0 bases at J, with 13 bases between. Germline values: CDR1 MNHEY, CDR2 SMNVEV (reference sequence). CDR3: CASSYAGQLSYEQYL. In nucleotides, the CDR3 is TGTGCCAGCAGTTACGCGGGACAGCTCTCCTACGAGCAGTACCTC.

This clone was counted once. CDR3 nucleotide sequence: TGTGCCTGGAGAGACAGTATTAACACTGAAGCTTTCTTT. It specifies CAWRDSINTEAFF. The chain links TRBV30 to TRBJ1-1, with D maybe TRBD1 (5 bases). V was cut by 3 bases and J by 2 bases, with 10 bases left in between. Per the germline V gene, CDR1 is GTSNPN and CDR2 is SVGIG (reference sequence). This CDR3 is 13 amino acids long.

The chain uses TRBV5-1 and TRBJ2-3; no clear D. In germline, CDR1 is SGHRS, CDR2 YFSETQ. The CDR3 is made up of 14 amino acids. V gave up 1 base and J gave up 0 bases, with 6 bases separating them. The DNA for the CDR3 is TGCGCCAGCAGCTTGCGGTCTAGCACAGATACGCAGTATTTT. Translation: CASSLRSSTDTQYF.

The chain combines TRBV5-5 with TRBJ2-1; possibly TRBD1 for D (6 bases). The CDR3 is 14 residues long. V shed 8 bases and J shed 4 bases, with 16 bases lying between them. Germline CDR1 and CDR2: SGHKS and YYEKEE (reference sequence). The CDR3 region has the DNA TGTGCCAGTACCGAGGCACAGGGTTACAATGAGCAGTTCTTC. This encodes CASTEAQGYNEQFF.

The J gene is TRBJ2-7, the V gene TRBV7-6; D call uncertain. Germline V lookup: CDR1 SGHVS, CDR2 FNYEAQ. V was pared by 5 bases and J by 0 bases, with 11 bases between. The CDR3 length is 14 residues. CDR3 in DNA: TGTGCCAGCAGCCCATCGAGGAGCTCCTACGAGCAGTACTTC. Amino acids: CASSPSRSSYEQYF.

This chain links TRBV4-3 with TRBJ1-6; 8 nucleotides match TRBD1. With 3 bases clipped from V and 0 bases from J, the junction kept 7 bases outside the gene matches. The CDR3 is made up of 18 amino acids. Per the germline V gene, CDR1 is LGHNA and CDR2 is YSLEER. As DNA, the CDR3 is TGCGCCAGCAGCCAGGTGACAGGGGCGAGCTCCTATAATTCACCCCTCCACTTT. This translates into CASSQVTGASSYNSPLHF.

This clone was seen only a few times. V gene TRBV28 combines with J gene TRBJ2-7; possible D gene TRBD2, 5 bases. V gave up 2 bases and J gave up 2 bases, with 10 bases separating them. CDR3 length equals 14 residues. The germline V gene has CDR1 MDHEN and CDR2 SYDVKM. The CDR3 nucleotides are TGTGCCAGCAGTTTAAACGGGAAGCCCTACGAGCAGTACTTC. Translating it yields CASSLNGKPYEQYF.

V usage is TRBV7-9 and J usage is TRBJ1-1; D gene ambiguous. CDR1 is SEHNR, CDR2 FQNEAQ, per germline (reference sequence). The CDR3 has 16 amino acids. V lost 4 bases and J lost 1, with 16 bases in between. This chain's CDR3 is CASSSLGWGENTEAFF. CDR3 bases: TGTGCCAGCAGCTCGTTAGGTTGGGGAGAGAACACTGAAGCTTTCTTT.

CDR3 DNA sequence: TGTGCCAGCAGTTACGGGGCAGGGCGGGAAGCTTTCTTT. It yields the protein CASSYGAGREAFF. The rearrangement joins TRBV6-5 to TRBJ1-1; possible D gene TRBD1, 5 bases. Germline assignment: CDR1 MNHEY and CDR2 SVGAGI. The germline V and J ends were trimmed by 2 bases and 8 bases, with 12 bases remaining between them. The CDR3 consists of 13 residues.

The CDR3 bases are TGTGCCAGCAGTGTCCGGGACAGGGGATCTCAGAATTCACCCCTCCACTTT. Translating gives CASSVRDRGSQNSPLHF. J is TRBJ1-6 and V is TRBV6-1; TRBD1 matches 10 bases. The CDR3 consists of 17 residues. Trimming took 4 bases from V and 7 from J; bases not matched to a gene: 10. CDR1 MNHNS and CDR2 SASEGT come from the germline V gene.

The V and J genes are TRBV5-1 and TRBJ1-3; the D gene is possibly TRBD1 (6 bases). V was trimmed by 0 bases and J by 4 bases, leaving 20 bases between them. The length of the CDR3 is 18 residues. CDR1 is SGHRS and CDR2 is YFSETQ in the germline V gene. Written as DNA, the CDR3 is TGCGCCAGCAGCTTGGTTGGCGGACAGATGGGCCCCGGAAACACCATATATTTT. Its translation: CASSLVGGQMGPGNTIYF.

The chain carries TRBV9 and TRBJ2-5; D is perhaps TRBD1 (6 bases). The CDR3 is made up of 13 amino acids. Germline CDR1 is SGDLS and CDR2 is YYNGEE. Trimming left V 4 bases short and J 5 bases short, with 12 bases between. The CDR3 DNA is TGTGCCAGCAGCCCGAGTACAGGGGAGACCCAGTACTTC. Amino acids: CASSPSTGETQYF. The full variable domain, completed using reference TRBV9 and TRBJ2-5, is DSGVTQTPKHLITATGQRVTLRCSPRSGDLSVYWYQQSLDQGLQFLIQYYNGEERAKGNILERFSAQQFPDLHSELNLSSLELGDSALYFCASSPSTGETQYFGPGTRLLVL.

The CDR3 spells CASSLVRGYQETQYF. The CDR3, as DNA: TGTGCCAGCAGCTTAGTAAGGGGGTACCAAGAGACCCAGTACTTC. The rearrangement uses TRBV7-2 and TRBJ2-5; D possibly corresponds to TRBD1 (6 bases). Germline V CDR1 and CDR2: SGHTA, FQGNSA. V shed 1 base and J shed 0 bases, with 9 bases lying between them. The CDR3 sequence is 15 residues long.

This sequence joins TRBV6-1 and TRBJ1-1; perhaps TRBD1 as D (5 bases). The germline V and J ends were trimmed by 7 bases and 3 bases, with 12 bases remaining between them. CDR1 is MNHNS and CDR2 is SASEGT in the germline V gene. The CDR3 runs 13 residues. This CDR3 is CASMGGGYTEAFF. The CDR3 coding sequence is TGTGCCAGCATGGGGGGAGGGTACACTGAAGCTTTCTTT.

The V and J genes are TRBV6-1 and TRBJ2-1, with a weak D call TRBD1 (6 bases). Trimming stripped 8 bases from V and 10 bases from J, with 15 bases between. The CDR3 runs to 12 residues. The germline gives CDR1 MNHNS, CDR2 SASEGT. CDR3 nucleotide sequence: TGTGCCAGCTCGACAGGTCGGGGCGAGCAGTTCTTC. It encodes CASSTGRGEQFF.

The gene calls are TRBV4-3 and TRBJ1-2, with 7 bases aligning to TRBD1. This CDR3 spans 18 amino acids. Trimming took 4 bases from V and 0 from J; bases not matched to a gene: 14. Germline CDR1 and CDR2: LGHNA and YSLEER. CDR3 nucleotides: TGCGCCAGCAGCCTAAGACCGTTGACAGGGTCAGCTAACTATGGCTACACCTTC. This translates into CASSLRPLTGSANYGYTF.

The J gene is TRBJ2-7, the V gene TRBV7-3; D might be TRBD1 (6 bases). This CDR3 comprises 13 residues. The V gene's germline CDR1 is SGHTA and CDR2 FQGTGA. V lost 5 bases to trimming and J lost 3 bases, with 11 bases between them. CDR3 residues: CASSEVQGYEQYF. Written as DNA, the CDR3 is TGTGCCAGCAGCGAAGTACAGGGCTACGAGCAGTACTTC.

This clone has more than one count but fewer than ten. V is TRBV19 and J is TRBJ1-6; 9 bases fit TRBD1. CDR3 length: 13 amino acids. J lost 13 bases, V lost 5 bases, and 6 bases had no gene match. Germline CDR1 and CDR2: LNHDA and SQIVND (reference sequence). The CDR3 spells CASSPGQGAPLHF. The CDR3 DNA reads as TGTGCCAGTAGTCCGGGACAGGGAGCGCCCCTCCACTTT.

The rearrangement uses TRBV18 and TRBJ2-7, with D possibly TRBD2 on 7 matching bases. The CDR3 is made up of 13 amino acids. Trimming cost V 5 bases and J 7 bases, with 15 bases left between them. The germline V gene has CDR1 KGHSH and CDR2 LQKENI. The CDR3 sequence is CASSAGASGEQYF. CDR3 nucleotides: TGTGCCAGCTCAGCGGGGGCCAGTGGGGAGCAGTACTTC.